A single sample gave rise to the 29 T cell receptor beta chains below, sequenced in a study of T cell repertoires in cytomegalovirus infection. MiXCR, applied by TCRdb to the reads, yields one record per CDR3 protein. The sample carries more than 400,000 distinct CDR3 sequences, about 26% recorded once. The sample consisted of PBMCs. The source is a human donor in good health (CMV status not recorded). Some clones in this sample may be carry-over from other donors' samples.

V is TRBV6-2 or TRBV6-3 and J is TRBJ2-3, with 12 positions matching TRBD2. J gave up 6 bases and V 8 bases, and 9 bases lay outside the gene matches. In germline, CDR1 is MNHEY, CDR2 SVGEGT. CDR3 length: 15 residues. CDR3 loop: CASAVLAGGPDTQYF. In DNA form, the CDR3 reads TGTGCCAGCGCCGTCCTAGCGGGAGGGCCGGATACGCAGTATTTT.

This clonotype was detected a few times. V and J are TRBV4-2 and TRBJ2-1, with 9 bases lining up with TRBD2. The CDR3 is 17 residues long. The J segment lost 3 bases and the V segment lost 0 bases, leaving 6 bases of the junction unmatched. CDR1 and CDR2 from the germline V gene are LGHNA and YNFKEQ. In DNA form, the CDR3 reads TGTGCCAGCAGCCAAGATGACGGCGGGAGGGTCTACAATGAGCAGTTCTTC. It encodes CASSQDDGGRVYNEQFF.

This clonotype was detected a few times. V is TRBV12-3 or TRBV12-4 and J is TRBJ2-1; 9 bases map to TRBD2. The CDR3 is 15 residues long. The V and J ends lost 6 bases and 1 base, in that order; junction bases with no gene match: 4. The CDR3 DNA reads as TGTGCCAGCAGGAGACTAGCGGAATCCTACAATGAGCAGTTCTTC. The encoded protein is CASRRLAESYNEQFF.

This clonotype was seen a handful of times. The CDR3 coding sequence is TGCAGTGCTCGCCTGGACAGGGACGAGAAGACCCAGTACTTC. Its protein product is CSARLDRDEKTQYF. The chain uses TRBV20-1 and TRBJ2-5, with TRBD1 matching over 8 bases. CDR1 is DFQATT and CDR2 is SNEGSKA in the germline V gene (reference sequence). The V and J ends lost 5 bases and 6 bases, in that order; junction bases with no gene match: 11. This CDR3 region has 14 residues.

The chain combines TRBV2 with TRBJ2-1; weak D call: TRBD1 (5 bases). Germline V CDR1 and CDR2: SNHLY, FYNNEI. The CDR3 is 13 residues long. Trimming removed 7 bases from V and 9 bases from J, with 16 bases in between. The CDR3 DNA reads TGTGCCAGCACCGACGGCGACAGCGTTGAGCAGTTCTTC. Its protein product is CASTDGDSVEQFF.

This clonotype was observed once. DNA for the CDR3: TGTGCCAGCAGTACCCTAGACGGGGGGACTGAAGCTTTCTTT. This encodes CASSTLDGGTEAFF. J is TRBJ1-1 and V is TRBV6-8, with D perhaps matching TRBD1 (5 bases). There are 14 residues in the CDR3. Germline CDR1 and CDR2: MNHGY and SAAAGT. The V gene lost 5 bases and the J gene lost 5 bases, with 15 bases spanning the gap.

This clonotype was seen only once. A read error may account for a junction end that differs from germline. This chain connects TRBV7-8 to TRBJ2-1, with 15 nucleotides matching TRBD2. Germline assignment: CDR1 SGHVS and CDR2 FQNEAQ. This CDR3 has 18 residues. As DNA, the CDR3 is TGTGTCAGCAGCAACGGACTAGCGGGAGGGCCCTCCTACAATGAGCAGTTCTTC. It specifies CVSSNGLAGGPSYNEQFF.

For this clonotype: The CDR3 carries no conserved terminal phenylalanine or tryptophan, so it likely arises from a read error. The rearrangement links TRBV27 to TRBJ2-3; 9 nucleotides match TRBD2. V was clipped by 7 bases and J by 4 bases; unmatched bases: 15. There are 17 residues in the CDR3. The germline CDR1 and CDR2 sequences are MNHEY and SMNVEV (reference sequence). The CDR3 bases are TGTGCCAGCACCATCGTCTGGTCTAGCGGGATATCAGATACGCAGTATTTG. Protein product: CASTIVWSSGISDTQYL.

J is TRBJ2-6 and V is TRBV4-3, with D maybe TRBD2 (5 bases). Germline assignment: CDR1 LGHNA and CDR2 YSLEER. This CDR3 region has 18 residues. The V and J ends lost 0 bases and 0 bases respectively, with 12 bases between them. The chain's CDR3 is CASSQDRNRGSGANVLTF. The DNA of the CDR3 is TGCGCCAGCAGCCAAGATCGGAATCGGGGCTCTGGGGCCAACGTCCTGACTTTC.

The chain recombines TRBV9 with TRBJ1-4, with D hard to call. V lost 4 bases and J 8 bases, leaving 15 bases between the germline ends. The CDR3 contains 14 residues. Germline V gene data show CDR1 as SGDLS and CDR2 as YYNGEE. The CDR3 reads CASSPPGVEEKLFF. CDR3 DNA: TGTGCCAGCAGCCCCCCGGGCGTGGAAGAAAAACTGTTTTTT. Complete variable domain (other parts from reference TRBV9 and TRBJ1-4): DSGVTQTPKHLITATGQRVTLRCSPRSGDLSVYWYQQSLDQGLQFLIQYYNGEERAKGNILERFSAQQFPDLHSELNLSSLELGDSALYFCASSPPGVEEKLFFGSGTQLSVL.

J is TRBJ2-1 and V is TRBV12-3 or TRBV12-4; no definite D call. Trimming removed 2 bases from V and 4 bases from J, with 6 bases in between. This CDR3 contains 13 residues. CDR3 coding DNA: TGTGCCAGCAGTTTATTAGAGTACAATGAGCAGTTCTTC. Its translation is CASSLLEYNEQFF.

This chain links TRBV28 with TRBJ1-5; 9 bases fit TRBD1. This CDR3 contains 15 residues. V trimming: 4 bases; J trimming: 6 bases; junction bases outside the gene matches: 7. Germline-derived CDR1 and CDR2 are MDHEN and SYDVKM. The CDR3 reads CASSSATGGGQPQHF. DNA for the CDR3: TGTGCCAGCAGTTCCGCCACAGGGGGCGGTCAGCCCCAGCATTTT.

In its sample, this clonotype was seen a few times. The J gene is TRBJ2-1, the V gene TRBV28; 12 bases map to TRBD1. The V segment lost 5 bases and the J segment 9 bases; nucleotides outside the gene matches: 11. The CDR3 totals 16 residues. Germline CDR1 reads MDHEN; CDR2 reads SYDVKM. CDR3 sequence (DNA): TGTGCCAGCAGTGCACCTTCCGGGACAGGGGGCGGTGAGCAGTTCTTC. Residues: CASSAPSGTGGGEQFF.

At least ten counts were recorded for this clonotype. This chain joins TRBV4-1 and TRBJ2-1, with 8 positions matching TRBD1. Trimming at V came to 0 bases and at J to 6 bases, leaving 4 bases not matched to a gene. Germline V gene sequence: CDR1 MGHRA, CDR2 YSYEKL. CDR3 length: 15 amino acids. This chain's CDR3 is CASSQEGTGSNEQFF. The CDR3 region has the DNA TGCGCCAGCAGCCAAGAGGGGACAGGCAGCAATGAGCAGTTCTTC.

There are a few counts of this clonotype. The rearrangement links TRBV12-3 or TRBV12-4 to TRBJ2-5; 7 bases fit TRBD1. The CDR3 sequence is 12 residues long. Germline trimming cut 6 bases from V and 5 bases from J; bases unmatched to any gene: 3. The chain's CDR3 is CASRQGGETQYF. The CDR3 coding sequence is TGTGCCAGCAGGCAAGGGGGCGAGACCCAGTACTTC.

V is TRBV7-9 and J is TRBJ2-4, with TRBD1 matching 9 bases. The CDR3 extends over 17 amino acids. The V segment lost 1 base and the J segment 7 bases; nucleotides outside the gene matches: 11. Germline CDR1 SEHNR, CDR2 FQNEAQ (reference sequence). CDR3 sequence (DNA): TGTGCCAGCAGCTTAGGGGGTGCGAGGACAGGGGTTAACATTCAGTACTTC. Translated: CASSLGGARTGVNIQYF.

The chain joins TRBV6-2 or TRBV6-3 to TRBJ2-3, with TRBD2 matching 7 bases. The CDR3 spans 15 residues. The V gene's germline CDR1 is MNHEY and CDR2 SVGEGT. V shed 6 bases, J shed 2 bases, and the junction held 8 bases outside the gene matches. The CDR3 coding sequence is TGTGCCAGCAGGGTTGGCGGGAGCATCACAGATACGCAGTATTTT. Protein sequence: CASRVGGSITDTQYF.

This chain connects TRBV29-1 to TRBJ2-3; D is perhaps TRBD1 or TRBD2 (5 bases each). This CDR3 spans 13 amino acids. Germline values: CDR1 SQVTM, CDR2 ANQGSEA. V was clipped by 6 bases and J by 0 bases, with 10 bases between them. In DNA form, the CDR3 reads TGCAGCGTCCGTGGGGGAAGCACAGATACGCAGTATTTT. It translates to CSVRGGSTDTQYF.

This clonotype occurred a few times. This chain connects TRBV12-5 to TRBJ2-1, with D possibly being TRBD1 (5 bases). V was pared by 3 bases and J by 0 bases, with 12 bases between. Germline V CDR1 and CDR2: LGHNT, FRNRAP. The CDR3 runs to 16 residues. The CDR3 DNA is TGTGCTAGTGGTTTATTTTGGCAGGGCTCCTACAATGAGCAGTTCTTC. Translation: CASGLFWQGSYNEQFF.

This chain connects TRBV9 to TRBJ1-2; weak D call: TRBD1 (5 bases). The V gene lost 1 base and the J gene lost 4 bases, with 8 bases spanning the gap. This CDR3 spans 13 amino acids. CDR1 is SGDLS, CDR2 YYNGEE, per germline. The CDR3 protein is CASSVMGGYGYTF. The CDR3 DNA reads TGTGCCAGCAGCGTAATGGGGGGCTATGGCTACACCTTC.

The chain uses TRBV30 and TRBJ1-5, with D uncertain. Germline CDR1 reads GTSNPN; CDR2 reads SVGIG (reference sequence). Trimming shortened V by 0 bases and J by 3 bases, and 6 bases separated the two germline ends. The CDR3 runs to 13 residues. CDR3 DNA sequence: TGTGCCTGGAGTGTGGGGAACAATCAGCCCCAGCATTTT. Translation: CAWSVGNNQPQHF. Full variable domain (outside the CDR3, taken from reference TRBV30 and TRBJ1-5): SQTIHQWPATLVQPVGSPLSLECTVEGTSNPNLYWYRQAAGRGLQLLFYSVGIGQISSEVPQNLSASRPQDRQFILSSKKLLLSDSGFYLCAWSVGNNQPQHFGDGTRLSIL.

The J gene is TRBJ1-3, the V gene TRBV30; D gene unclear. Germline V lookup: CDR1 GTSNPN, CDR2 SVGIG (reference sequence). Trimming pared 1 base from V and 8 bases from J, leaving 6 bases between. The CDR3 totals 11 residues. Here the CDR3 reads CAWSGLDTIYF. The CDR3 DNA is TGTGCCTGGAGTGGGTTGGACACCATATATTTT.

The chain's CDR3 is CAWSGSRSTDTQYF. CDR3 in DNA: TGTGCCTGGAGTGGTAGTCGGAGCACAGATACGCAGTATTTT. The chain joins TRBV30 to TRBJ2-3; no clear D gene. Germline V gene sequence: CDR1 GTSNPN, CDR2 SVGIG (reference sequence). The CDR3 totals 14 residues. The V and J ends lost 1 base and 0 bases respectively, with 8 bases between them.

This clonotype was seen at least ten times. The chain joins TRBV12-3 or TRBV12-4 to TRBJ1-1; D unclear. This CDR3 has 13 amino acids. The V gene lost 5 bases and the J gene lost 1 base, with 8 bases spanning the gap. Here the CDR3 DNA reads TGTGCCAGCAGTCCCATGGGGAACACTGAAGCTTTCTTT. Residues: CASSPMGNTEAFF.

The genes are TRBV6-2 or TRBV6-3 and TRBJ2-3; 10 bases are a match to TRBD2. V gave up 2 bases and J gave up 0 bases; unmatched junction bases: 5. Germline values: CDR1 MNHEY, CDR2 SVGEGT. The CDR3 totals 17 residues. CDR3 DNA: TGTGCCAGCAGTTACGGACTAGCGGTTACTAGCACAGATACGCAGTATTTT. Protein: CASSYGLAVTSTDTQYF.

This chain links TRBV12-3 or TRBV12-4 with TRBJ2-7; D is unclear. V dropped 2 bases and J dropped 7 bases, with 18 bases sitting between them. The CDR3 length is 15 residues. The CDR3 sequence is CASSLNNLREMEQYF. The CDR3 DNA reads TGTGCCAGCAGTTTAAATAACCTACGCGAGATGGAGCAGTACTTC.

This clonotype appeared many times. V usage is TRBV7-2 and J usage is TRBJ1-1, with 10 positions matching TRBD1. Germline V CDR1 and CDR2: SGHTA, FQGNSA. The CDR3 has 15 amino acids. The trim removed 5 bases at V and 4 bases at J, leaving 7 bases unmatched. This CDR3 is CASSLDRTGGTEAFF. CDR3 coding DNA: TGTGCCAGCAGCCTGGATCGGACAGGGGGCACTGAAGCTTTCTTT.

The genes are TRBV7-9 and TRBJ1-6; a weak D match, TRBD1 (5 bases). Germline CDR1 reads SEHNR; CDR2 reads FQNEAQ (reference sequence). Deletions cut 5 bases from V and 7 bases from J, with 21 bases between. This CDR3 region has 17 residues. CDR3 loop: CASSISGRGRMNSPLHF. The DNA of the CDR3 is TGTGCCAGCAGCATCTCCGGTCGGGGCAGAATGAATTCACCCCTCCACTTT.

The chain has TRBV28 and TRBJ1-2, with D unclear. Trimming pared 8 bases from V and 8 bases from J, leaving 12 bases between. Germline V gives CDR1 MDHEN, CDR2 SYDVKM. The CDR3 is 11 residues long. DNA of the CDR3: TGTGCCAGCTCCGGGTCTCGGGGCTACACCTTC. Amino acids: CASSGSRGYTF.